This TCR beta chain was observed in a study of blood T cell repertoires in COVID-19. Study overall: COVID-19 samples collected from the United States, Italy and Spain covered acute and convalescent phases. The analysed material was cDNA or gDNA that came from T cells, B-cell-depleted T cells, or PBMCs.

Sample share makes this clone medium-sized. In the original analysis: Reference gene primer amplification gave nucleated cell count estimates. Here immunoSEQ multiplex PCR was the method, and the copy in TCRdb shows in-frame clones only, minus some. V and J calls and clone size are given by that table; D and trimming were obtained from the DNA. The data contain about 140,000 clones, about 90% of them seen just once; the ten biggest clones take up over 9.5%. CDR1 and CDR2 (germline): LNHNV, YYDKDF (reference sequence). The CDR3 spans 14 residues. Germline trimming cut 5 bases from V and 6 bases from J; bases unmatched to any gene: 6.

The V and J genes are TRBV15 and TRBJ2-4; TRBD2 agrees at 8 bases. This receptor was obtained from a man aged 45-60 years with active or convalescent COVID-19. Sequences were obtained from peripheral blood. CDR3 loop: CATSGSGTGNIQYF. The DNA of the CDR3 is TGTGCCACCAGCGGTAGCGGGACGGGAAACATTCAGTACTTC.